This T cell receptor beta chain was sequenced in a study of regulatory and conventional T cells in RAG deficiency. V was cut by 6 bases and J by 8 bases, with 13 bases left in between. CDR3 length: 12 amino acids. Per the germline V gene, CDR1 is LNHDA and CDR2 is SQIVND (reference sequence). The protocol was immunoSEQ multiplex PCR, while the TCRdb copy is restricted to in-frame clones and leaves out a portion. This table holds tens of thousands of clones, 95% to 96% found once. Conventional CD4+ T cells were sorted from blood as CD25-low CD127-high cells. These data also formed part of another study, on regulatory T cells. That work states: Primers: 52 TRBV forward and 13 TRBJ reverse.

The sequence derives from a human donor in good health. Sequences were obtained from CD25- CD4+ T cells sorted from blood. The chain couples TRBV19 to TRBJ1-2; unclear D gene. This chain's CDR3 is CASRGRNAGYTF. CDR3 DNA sequence: TGTGCCAGTAGAGGGAGGAACGCAGGCTACACCTTC.